One and the same sample provided the 25 T cell receptor beta chains below, sequenced in a study of Tregs in tolerant kidney transplant recipients. TCRdb keeps only in-frame clones here, not all; method: immunoSEQ multiplex PCR. The table for this sample gives roughly 48,000 clones. The material sequenced was CD4+ T cells from blood, taken before the transplant. These receptors were obtained from a human donor who received a combined kidney and bone marrow transplant.

As concerns this clone: The sequenced fragment ends 3 residues before the CDR3 boundary, so the rest is inferred from the germline J gene. The J gene is TRBJ2-2, the V gene TRBV6-1; 15 bases agree with TRBD2. The CDR3 has 16 residues. CDR1 and CDR2 from the germline V gene are MNHNS and SASEGT. Trimming cost V 4 bases and J 4 bases; bases outside gene matches: 1. This chain's CDR3 is CASSVGLAGGTGELFF. The part of the CDR3 DNA that was read is TGTGCCAGCAGTGTGGGACTAGCGGGAGGCACCGGGGAG.

As concerns this clone: The read terminates 3 residues before the CDR3 end, so the remaining end is supplied by the germline J gene. The chain carries TRBV30 and TRBJ2-3; perhaps TRBD1 as D (7 bases). Germline-derived CDR1 and CDR2 are GTSNPN and SVGIG (reference sequence). The CDR3 is 17 amino acids. Trimming removed 2 bases from V and 1 base from J, with 19 bases in between. The CDR3 sequence: CAWSKEGRDRGTDTQYF. The sequenced part of the CDR3 DNA is TGTGCCTGGAGTAAGGAGGGCCGGGACAGAGGCACAGATACG.

Regarding this clone: The CDR3 goes on 3 residues after the read ends, and that part is filled in from the germline J gene. V usage is TRBV20-1 and J usage is TRBJ2-7, with D perhaps given as TRBD1 or TRBD2 (5 bases each). Germline V gene lookup returns CDR1 DFQATT and CDR2 SNEGSKA (reference sequence). The V gene lost 6 bases and the J gene lost 6 bases, with 15 bases spanning the gap. This CDR3 has 12 amino acids. The CDR3 DNA, read in part, is TGCAGTGCCACGAGCCCAGGGAGCGAG. Translated: CSATSPGSE. The whole CDR3 sequence is CSATSPGSEQYF.

Details on this clone: The read terminates 3 residues before the CDR3 end, so the remaining end is supplied by the germline J gene. The chain employs TRBV18 and TRBJ2-1; TRBD2 aligns across 10 bases. Looked up from germline, CDR1 is KGHSH and CDR2 is LQKENI. The V and J ends lost 3 bases and 7 bases, in that order; junction bases with no gene match: 9. There are 16 residues in the CDR3. This chain's CDR3 is CASSPFEETSGNEQFF. The CDR3 DNA, read in part, is TGTGCCAGCTCACCGTTCGAGGAGACTAGCGGGAATGAG.

As concerns this clone: The CDR3 end falls 3 residues outside the read, so it is completed with the germline J gene. The chain is built from TRBV19 and TRBJ1-1; 7 nucleotides match TRBD1. CDR1 is LNHDA and CDR2 is SQIVND in the germline V gene (reference sequence). The CDR3 is made up of 14 amino acids. V lost 5 bases and J lost 5; bases outside the gene matches: 8. The CDR3 sequence: CASSSDRVGTEAFF. The CDR3 DNA, read in part, is TGTGCCAGTAGTTCTGACAGGGTCGGAACTGAA.

As for this clone: Coverage ceases 3 residues before the CDR3 finishes, and the germline J gene fills in the end. V and J are TRBV18 and TRBJ1-6, with 10 bases aligning to TRBD1. V lost 4 bases, J lost 7 bases, and 4 bases stayed unmatched. Germline V lookup: CDR1 KGHSH, CDR2 LQKENI. This CDR3 spans 15 amino acids. CDR3 residues: CASSRTGGNNSPLHF. CDR3 DNA (partial): TGTGCCAGCTCACGGACAGGGGGTAACAATTCACCC. The full variable domain, rest sourced from reference TRBV18 and TRBJ1-6, is NAGVMQNPRHLVRRRGQEARLRCSPMKGHSHVYWYRQLPEEGLKFMVYLQKENIIDESGMPKERFSAEFPKEGPSILRIQQVVRGDSAAYFCASSRTGGNNSPLHFGNGTRLTVT.

A remark on this clone: Read sequence stops 3 residues before the CDR3 end, and the germline J gene provides the missing end. The chain has TRBV18 and TRBJ2-6; D is unclear. CDR1 and CDR2 from the germline V gene are KGHSH and LQKENI. Trimming shortened V by 1 base and J by 0 bases, and 10 bases separated the two germline ends. This CDR3 has 17 residues. The sequenced part of the CDR3 DNA is TGTGCCAGCTCACCACTGGGCAAGAACTCTGGGGCCAACGTC. Encoded protein: CASSPLGKNSGANV. In full, the CDR3 is CASSPLGKNSGANVLTF.

On this clone: The read ends 3 residues early relative to the CDR3; the germline J gene fills the gap. V is TRBV20-1 and J is TRBJ2-5; the match to TRBD2 covers 10 bases. The CDR3 runs to 17 residues. Trimming cost V 0 bases and J 2 bases; bases outside gene matches: 9. The germline V gene encodes CDR1 DFQATT and CDR2 SNEGSKA (reference sequence). The sequenced CDR3 bases are TGCAGTGCTAGAGATCTAGCGGGAGAAAAAAAACAAGAGACC. Translation gives CSARDLAGEKKQET. The CDR3 in full is CSARDLAGEKKQETQYF.

With regard to this clone: The read finishes 3 residues shy of the CDR3 end, and the germline J gene is used to complete it. The chain carries TRBV6-1 and TRBJ2-5; no definite D call. The V end lost 0 bases, the J end lost 2 bases, and 7 bases lay between the germline ends. Per germline, CDR1 MNHNS and CDR2 SASEGT. The CDR3 has 14 residues. CDR3: CASSEATPQETQYF. The covered CDR3 bases are TGTGCCAGCAGTGAAGCAACACCACAAGAGACC.

Turning to this clone: The missing CDR3 end, 3 residues past where the read stops, is filled in from the germline J gene. The chain links TRBV20-1 to TRBJ2-7; 11 bases line up with TRBD2. The germline gives CDR1 DFQATT, CDR2 SNEGSKA (reference sequence). V dropped 3 bases and J dropped 0; count of bases not matched to a gene: 10. CDR3 length equals 17 residues. The CDR3 sequence: CSARTGTSGRPSYEQYF. The DNA read from the CDR3 is TGCAGTGCTAGGACCGGGACTAGCGGTCGACCCTCCTACGAG.

In the case of this clone: The read gets to within 3 residues of the CDR3 end, and the germline J gene fills in the rest. This chain links TRBV30 with TRBJ2-1; D might be TRBD1 or TRBD2, each matching 7 bases. The V gene's germline CDR1 is GTSNPN and CDR2 SVGIG (reference sequence). The germline V and J ends were trimmed by 7 bases and 5 bases, with 15 bases remaining between them. CDR3 length equals 13 residues. The DNA read from the CDR3 is TGTGCCTCGCAGCGGGACAGAAACAATGAG. Its translation: CASQRDRNNE. The CDR3 in full is CASQRDRNNEQFF.

Concerning this clone: The read is 3 residues too short to cover the CDR3 end, so that end is filled in from the germline J gene. The rearrangement uses TRBV5-1 and TRBJ2-7; D might be TRBD1 (5 bases). Trimming shortened V by 4 bases and J by 0 bases, and 11 bases separated the two germline ends. The germline V gene encodes CDR1 SGHRS and CDR2 YFSETQ. There are 14 residues in the CDR3. The CDR3 reads CASSGAGRSYEQYF. The CDR3 DNA, read in part, is TGCGCCAGCAGCGGGGCAGGCCGCTCCTACGAG. The full variable domain, completed using reference TRBV5-1 and TRBJ2-7, is KAGVTQTPRYLIKTRGQQVTLSCSPISGHRSVSWYQQTPGQGLQFLFEYFSETQRNKGNFPGRFSGRQFSNSRSEMNVSTLELGDSALYLCASSGAGRSYEQYFGPGTRLTVT.

Comment on this clone: The sequenced fragment ends 3 residues before the CDR3 boundary, so the rest is inferred from the germline J gene. The chain links TRBV6-1 to TRBJ1-1, with a possible D match to TRBD1 (5 bases). V was shortened by 4 bases and J by 3 bases, with 12 bases between the two germline ends. CDR1 and CDR2 from the germline V gene are MNHNS and SASEGT. CDR3 length equals 14 residues. The covered CDR3 bases are TGTGCCAGCAGTGCCCAGGGAGTTCACACTGAA. Its protein is CASSAQGVHTE. The full CDR3 protein reads CASSAQGVHTEAFF.

Worth noting for this clone: The CDR3 goes on 3 residues after the read ends, and that part is filled in from the germline J gene. The chain links TRBV2 to TRBJ1-3; maybe TRBD1 (5 bases). With 8 bases removed from V and 2 bases from J, the gap between germline ends came to 10 bases. There are 13 residues in the CDR3. Looked up from germline, CDR1 is SNHLY and CDR2 is FYNNEI. The CDR3 bases that were read are TGTGCCAGCTTGAAGACAGCTGGAAACACC. This gives the protein CASLKTAGNT. The full CDR3 protein is CASLKTAGNTIYF.

With respect to this clone: Read coverage stops 3 residues before the CDR3 terminus; the germline J gene supplies the remainder. The V and J genes are TRBV7-9 and TRBJ2-7; 8 bases map to TRBD1. Looked up from germline, CDR1 is SEHNR and CDR2 is FQNEAQ (reference sequence). J lost 3 bases, V lost 0 bases, and 4 bases had no gene match. The CDR3 runs 15 residues. CDR3 protein: CASSLAQTGDYEQYF. The CDR3 bases that were read are TGTGCCAGCAGCTTAGCGCAGACAGGGGACTACGAG.

As to this clone: The read terminates 3 residues before the CDR3 end, so the remaining end is supplied by the germline J gene. The chain recombines TRBV5-5 with TRBJ2-1; weak D call: TRBD1 (6 bases). This CDR3 is built from 15 residues. V was trimmed by 5 bases and J by 0 bases, leaving 12 bases between them. The germline CDR1 and CDR2 sequences are SGHKS and YYEKEE (reference sequence). CDR3 DNA (partial): TGTGCCAGCAGGCAGACAGGCCTCTCCTACAATGAG. Residues: CASRQTGLSYNE. The complete CDR3 sequence is CASRQTGLSYNEQFF.

Worth noting for this clone: The CDR3 end lies 3 residues beyond the end of the read and is filled in from the germline J gene. The V call is TRBV6-2 or TRBV6-3, the J call TRBJ2-5, with 9 bases identical to TRBD2. Losses at the gene ends were 5 bases for V and 4 bases for J; bases not matched to a gene: 5. From germline, CDR1 is MNHEY and CDR2 SVGEGT. The CDR3 contains 14 residues. The CDR3 sequence is CASSSSGSRETQYF. CDR3 DNA, as far as it was read: TGTGCCAGCAGTAGTAGCGGGAGTAGAGAGACC.

Remarks on this clone: The CDR3 extends 3 residues past the end of the read, so its final part is completed from the germline J gene. J is TRBJ1-1 and V is TRBV18; D is unresolved. This CDR3 is built from 14 residues. Trimming took 8 bases from V and 0 from J, leaving 13 bases between them. CDR1 is KGHSH and CDR2 is LQKENI in the germline V gene. The CDR3 sequence is CASQGLAMNTEAFF. CDR3 bases read: TGTGCCAGCCAAGGCCTCGCAATGAACACTGAA.

As for this clone: Read sequence stops 3 residues before the CDR3 end, and the germline J gene provides the missing end. The J gene is TRBJ1-1, the V gene TRBV5-1; D might be TRBD1 (5 bases). The V and J ends lost 3 bases and 4 bases respectively, with 10 bases between them. The CDR3 loop spans 13 amino acids. Germline CDR1 is SGHRS and CDR2 is YFSETQ. CDR3 in amino acids: CASSSEGSTEAFF. The sequenced CDR3 bases are TGCGCCAGCAGCTCAGAGGGGAGCACTGAA.

Worth noting for this clone: Read coverage stops 3 residues before the CDR3 terminus; the germline J gene supplies the remainder. The chain combines TRBV29-1 with TRBJ2-1, with 10 bases lining up with TRBD2. Germline assignment: CDR1 SQVTM and CDR2 ANQGSEA. J gave up 4 bases and V 7 bases, and 10 bases lay outside the gene matches. The CDR3 is 15 residues long. CDR3 DNA (partial): TGCAGCGGTGACCCTTCTAGCGGGAGTTACAATGAG. Protein sequence: CSGDPSSGSYNE. The CDR3 in full is CSGDPSSGSYNEQFF.

A note on this clone: The read terminates 3 residues ahead of where the CDR3 ends, so the germline J gene completes it. V is TRBV5-6 and J is TRBJ1-1; D unclear. The CDR3 has 12 residues. Trimming took off 3 bases at V and 3 bases at J, with 6 bases between the two ends. In germline, CDR1 is SGHDT, CDR2 YYEEEE. Here the CDR3 reads CASSSRYTEAFF. CDR3 DNA (partial): TGTGCCAGCAGCTCGAGGTACACTGAA. The variable domain in full, completed from reference TRBV5-6 and TRBJ1-1, reads DAGVTQSPTHLIKTRGQQVTLRCSPKSGHDTVSWYQQALGQGPQFIFQYYEEEERQRGNFPDRFSGHQFPNYSSELNVNALLLGDSALYLCASSSRYTEAFFGQGTRLTVV.

This clone shows up as medium-sized by frequency. The observed sequence ends 3 residues before the CDR3 terminus, with the missing tail filled in from the germline J gene. This rearrangement joins TRBV10-3 to TRBJ2-5; tentatively, D is TRBD1 (5 bases). This CDR3 has 13 residues. Trimming removed 2 bases from V and 4 bases from J, with 8 bases in between. Germline-derived CDR1 and CDR2 are ENHRY and SYGVKD. Incomplete CDR3 DNA: TGTGCCATCAGTGAGAGGGGTAGAGAGACC. Residues: CAISERGRET. The entire CDR3 protein is CAISERGRETQYF.

Details on this clone: The read ends 3 residues before the CDR3 terminus; that terminus is restored from the germline J gene. This rearrangement joins TRBV6-1 to TRBJ1-6, with 10 bases matching TRBD1. Germline V CDR1 and CDR2: MNHNS, SASEGT. The length of the CDR3 is 14 residues. The DNA read from the CDR3 is TGTGCCAGCAGTGACGAGGACAGGGGGAGGCCC. It encodes CASSDEDRGRP. The whole CDR3 region reads CASSDEDRGRPLHF.

Notes on this clone: The observed sequence ends 3 residues before the CDR3 terminus, with the missing tail filled in from the germline J gene. The chain carries TRBV2 and TRBJ2-5, with 10 nucleotides matching TRBD2. The CDR3 is made up of 15 amino acids. Germline V gene sequence: CDR1 SNHLY, CDR2 FYNNEI. Trimming cost V 7 bases and J 6 bases; bases outside gene matches: 11. CDR3 loop: CASTEGLAGEQTQYF. The DNA read from the CDR3 is TGTGCCAGCACCGAGGGGCTAGCGGGAGAACAGACC.

Details on this clone: The CDR3 goes on 3 residues after the read ends, and that part is filled in from the germline J gene. The rearrangement joins TRBV5-1 to TRBJ2-7, with 7 positions matching TRBD2. The germline CDR1 and CDR2 sequences are SGHRS and YFSETQ. This CDR3 is built from 17 residues. The V and J ends lost 1 base and 2 bases, in that order; junction bases with no gene match: 12. CDR3 sequence reads: CASSLPLLAGVTYEQYF. The sequenced part of the CDR3 DNA is TGCGCCAGCAGCTTGCCCCTTTTGGCGGGAGTTACCTACGAG. The whole variable domain, filled in from reference TRBV5-1 and TRBJ2-7, reads KAGVTQTPRYLIKTRGQQVTLSCSPISGHRSVSWYQQTPGQGLQFLFEYFSETQRNKGNFPGRFSGRQFSNSRSEMNVSTLELGDSALYLCASSLPLLAGVTYEQYFGPGTRLTVT.